Below are 4 T cell receptor beta chains sequenced from a single sample in a study of cytomegalovirus exposure and HLA in healthy donors. This PCR relied on a set of 60 Vbeta primers and 13 Jbeta primers. Clones were read by immunoSEQ multiplex PCR, and TCRdb kept only the in-frame ones, dropping some. The sample includes about 73,000 clones, about 75% of them seen just once. The sample consisted of PBMCs. The receptor source for this set is a man in his sixties or seventies in good health and CMV-seronegative.

The chain links TRBV29-1 to TRBJ1-2, with 9 bases lining up with TRBD1. Germline V gene data show CDR1 as SQVTM and CDR2 as ANQGSEA. V lost 6 bases and J lost 7; bases outside the gene matches: 9. The CDR3 extends over 13 amino acids. The CDR3: CSVMGQGHRGYTF. CDR3 sequence (DNA): TGCAGCGTGATGGGACAGGGTCATCGTGGCTACACCTTC.

The chain is built from TRBV5-4 and TRBJ1-4; no reliable D call. Germline V gene lookup returns CDR1 SGHNT and CDR2 YYREEE (reference sequence). V lost 4 bases and J lost 7, with 20 bases in between. This CDR3 has 16 residues. The CDR3 DNA sequence: TGTGCCAGCAGCCTGGAAGGAGCAGTAAACCTTGAAAAACTGTTTTTT. Its translation is CASSLEGAVNLEKLFF.

The chain recombines TRBV4-1 with TRBJ2-7, with a possible D match to TRBD2 (5 bases). This CDR3 region has 17 residues. The germline gives CDR1 MGHRA, CDR2 YSYEKL. V was clipped by 0 bases and J by 0 bases, with 15 bases between them. CDR3 loop: CASSQEGSIGSSYEQYF. The CDR3, as DNA: TGCGCCAGCAGCCAAGAAGGTTCGATAGGGAGCTCCTACGAGCAGTACTTC.

This chain uses TRBV5-1 with TRBJ2-7, with D tentatively TRBD1 (6 bases). The CDR3 loop spans 16 amino acids. Germline loops: CDR1 SGHRS, CDR2 YFSETQ. V was cut by 0 bases and J by 1 base, with 14 bases left in between. CDR3 nucleotide sequence: TGCGCCAGCAGCTTGGAACAGGGCCTAAATTCCTACGAGCAGTACTTC. Protein: CASSLEQGLNSYEQYF.